This TCR beta chain was observed in a study of spatial heterogeneity in lung cancer. Across the study: Consistent detection of more beta-chain than alpha-chain sequences was observed. Combinations of a unique TCR and a UMI were tallied in raw reads, and on average each appeared more than ten times. General study results and limits: At tumor resection, ubiquitous expanded TCRs were detected in blood more often than later.

This clonotype was detected ten times or more. Its antigen is not known. The CDR3 contains 17 residues. V lost 2 bases and J lost 0; bases outside the gene matches: 7. From germline, CDR1 is MRHNA and CDR2 SNTAGT. Time point reported: sample taken at primary tumor resection. The authors sequenced whole RNA from tumor, nontumor lung or frozen PBMC without sorting. Untreated early-stage non-small cell lung cancer patients, fewer than 85 in total, were the donors. TCRdb redid the calling of the 5' RACE reads with MiXCR, one entry per CDR3 protein. The table has 30,000 to 50,000 distinct CDR3 sequences, less than 6% seen once.

This TCR came from a male donor with early-stage non-small cell lung cancer. Sample: PBMCs, taken at surgery. V usage is TRBV6-4 and J usage is TRBJ1-5; TRBD1 aligns across 7 bases. CDR3 sequence (DNA): TGTGCCAGCAGTGACCCCGACAGGGTGTATAGCAATCAGCCCCAGCATTTT. It specifies CASSDPDRVYSNQPQHF.